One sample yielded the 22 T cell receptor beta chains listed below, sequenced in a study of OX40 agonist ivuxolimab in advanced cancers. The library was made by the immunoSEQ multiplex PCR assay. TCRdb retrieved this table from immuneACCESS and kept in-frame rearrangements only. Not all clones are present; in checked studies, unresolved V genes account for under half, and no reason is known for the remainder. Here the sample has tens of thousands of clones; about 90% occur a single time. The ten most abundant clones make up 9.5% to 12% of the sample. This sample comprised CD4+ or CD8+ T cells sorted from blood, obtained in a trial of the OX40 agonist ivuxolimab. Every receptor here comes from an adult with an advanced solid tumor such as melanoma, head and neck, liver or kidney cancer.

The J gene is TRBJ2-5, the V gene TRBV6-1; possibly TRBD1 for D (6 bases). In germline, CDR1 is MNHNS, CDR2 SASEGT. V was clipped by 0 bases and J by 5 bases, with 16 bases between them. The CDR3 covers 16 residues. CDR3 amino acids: CASSEATRGGWETQYF. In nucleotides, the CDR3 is TGTGCCAGCAGTGAAGCTACCAGGGGCGGGTGGGAGACCCAGTACTTC.

The CDR3 is CASSPLGTGYNEQFF. Written as DNA, the CDR3 is TGTGCCAGCAGCCCCCTCGGGACAGGCTACAATGAGCAGTTCTTC. V is TRBV13 and J is TRBJ2-1, with TRBD1 identical over 8 bases. This CDR3 spans 15 amino acids. With V trimmed by 5 bases and J by 3 bases, 6 bases remained unmatched. CDR1 and CDR2 from the germline V gene are PRHDT and FYEKMQ (reference sequence).

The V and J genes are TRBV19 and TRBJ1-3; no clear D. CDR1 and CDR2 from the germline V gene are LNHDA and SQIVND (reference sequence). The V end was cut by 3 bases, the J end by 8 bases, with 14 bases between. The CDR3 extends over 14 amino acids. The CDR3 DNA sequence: TGTGCCAGTAGTATCAAAGACGGTGGCGACACCATATATTTT. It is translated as CASSIKDGGDTIYF.

The CDR3 reads CASSPRRGGLETEAFF. The CDR3 DNA follows: TGTGCCAGCAGCCCGAGGAGGGGTGGACTCGAAACTGAAGCTTTCTTT. The chain recombines TRBV7-8 with TRBJ1-1, with TRBD1 as a possible D gene (5 bases). The CDR3 runs 16 residues. The V end lost 5 bases, the J end lost 5 bases, and 21 bases lay between the germline ends. Germline V CDR1 and CDR2: SGHVS, FQNEAQ. The full variable domain, with the rest looked up from reference TRBV7-8 and TRBJ1-1, is GAGVSQSPRYKVAKRGQDVALRCDPISGHVSLFWYQQALGQGPEFLTYFQNEAQLDKSGLPSDRFFAERPEGSVSTLKIQRTQQEDSAVYLCASSPRRGGLETEAFFGQGTRLTVV.

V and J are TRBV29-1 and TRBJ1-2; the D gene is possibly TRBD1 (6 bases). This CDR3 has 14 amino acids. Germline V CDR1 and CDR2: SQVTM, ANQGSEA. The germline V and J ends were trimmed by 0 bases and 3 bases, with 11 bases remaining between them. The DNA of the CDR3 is TGCAGCGTTGAAGATCTCGGGGGCTACTATGGCTACACCTTC. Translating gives CSVEDLGGYYGYTF.

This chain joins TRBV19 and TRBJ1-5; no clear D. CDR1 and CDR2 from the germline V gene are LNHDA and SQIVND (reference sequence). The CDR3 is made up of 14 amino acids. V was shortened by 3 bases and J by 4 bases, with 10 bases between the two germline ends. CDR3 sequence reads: CASSITAANQPQHF. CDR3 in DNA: TGTGCCAGTAGTATCACGGCAGCTAATCAGCCCCAGCATTTT.

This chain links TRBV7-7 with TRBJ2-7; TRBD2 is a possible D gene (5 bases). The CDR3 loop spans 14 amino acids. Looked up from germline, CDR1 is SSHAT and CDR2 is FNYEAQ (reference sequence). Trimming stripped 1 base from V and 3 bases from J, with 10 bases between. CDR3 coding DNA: TGTGCCAGCAGCTTAGGGCTGGGAGACTACGAGCAGTACTTC. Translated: CASSLGLGDYEQYF.

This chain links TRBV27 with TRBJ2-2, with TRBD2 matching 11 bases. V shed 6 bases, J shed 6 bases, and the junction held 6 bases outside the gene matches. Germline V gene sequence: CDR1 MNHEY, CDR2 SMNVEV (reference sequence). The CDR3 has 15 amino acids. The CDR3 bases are TGTGCCAGCAGAATAGCGGGGGGGCCCTCCGGGGAGCTGTTTTTT. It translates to CASRIAGGPSGELFF.

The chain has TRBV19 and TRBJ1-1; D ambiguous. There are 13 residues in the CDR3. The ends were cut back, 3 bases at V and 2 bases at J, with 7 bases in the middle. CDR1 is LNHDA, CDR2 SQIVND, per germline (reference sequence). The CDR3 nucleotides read TGTGCCAGTAGTATTGGGGTAAACACTGAAGCTTTCTTT. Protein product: CASSIGVNTEAFF.

The DNA of the CDR3 is TGTGCCAGCAGCCCATACCCCCCTTGGGCAGAAGAAAGCTACGAGCAGTACTTC. Protein: CASSPYPPWAEESYEQYF. The chain is built from TRBV27 and TRBJ2-7; D unresolved. CDR1 is MNHEY and CDR2 is SMNVEV in the germline V gene (reference sequence). V was shortened by 6 bases and J by 3 bases, with 27 bases between the two germline ends. CDR3 size: 18 residues.

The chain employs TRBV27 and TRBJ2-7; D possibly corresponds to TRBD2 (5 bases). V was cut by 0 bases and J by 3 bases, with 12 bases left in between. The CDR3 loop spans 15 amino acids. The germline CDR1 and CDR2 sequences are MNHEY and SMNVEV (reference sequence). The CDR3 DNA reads TGTGCCAGCAGTTTATCGACAACGGGGTACTACGAGCAGTACTTC. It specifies CASSLSTTGYYEQYF.

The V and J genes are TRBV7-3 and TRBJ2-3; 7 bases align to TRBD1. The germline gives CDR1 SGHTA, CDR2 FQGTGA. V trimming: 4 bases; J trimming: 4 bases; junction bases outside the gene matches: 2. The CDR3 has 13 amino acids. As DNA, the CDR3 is TGTGCCAGCAGCTCTACAGGGGCAGATACGCAGTATTTT. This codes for CASSSTGADTQYF.

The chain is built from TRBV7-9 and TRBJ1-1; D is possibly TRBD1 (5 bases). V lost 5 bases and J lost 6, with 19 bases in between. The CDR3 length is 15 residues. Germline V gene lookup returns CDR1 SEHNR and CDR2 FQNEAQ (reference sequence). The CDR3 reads CASSPPGLPGPEAFF. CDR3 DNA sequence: TGTGCCAGCAGCCCTCCGGGACTCCCGGGGCCTGAAGCTTTCTTT. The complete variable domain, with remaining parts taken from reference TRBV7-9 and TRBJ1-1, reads DTGVSQNPRHKITKRGQNVTFRCDPISEHNRLYWYRQTLGQGPEFLTYFQNEAQLEKSRLLSDRFSAERPKGSFSTLEIQRTEQGDSAMYLCASSPPGLPGPEAFFGQGTRLTVV.

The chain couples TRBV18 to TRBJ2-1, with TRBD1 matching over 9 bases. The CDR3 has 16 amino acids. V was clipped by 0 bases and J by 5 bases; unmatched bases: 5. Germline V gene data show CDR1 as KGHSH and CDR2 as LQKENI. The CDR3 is CASSPPGTGINNEQFF. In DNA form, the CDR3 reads TGTGCCAGCTCACCACCCGGGACAGGGATTAACAATGAGCAGTTCTTC. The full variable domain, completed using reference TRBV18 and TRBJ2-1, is NAGVMQNPRHLVRRRGQEARLRCSPMKGHSHVYWYRQLPEEGLKFMVYLQKENIIDESGMPKERFSAEFPKEGPSILRIQQVVRGDSAAYFCASSPPGTGINNEQFFGPGTRLTVL.

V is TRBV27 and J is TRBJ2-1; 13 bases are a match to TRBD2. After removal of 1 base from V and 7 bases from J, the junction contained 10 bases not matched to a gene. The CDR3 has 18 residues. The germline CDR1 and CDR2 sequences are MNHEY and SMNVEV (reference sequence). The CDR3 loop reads CASSLYPPGTSGTNEQFF. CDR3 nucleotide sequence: TGTGCCAGCAGTTTATACCCCCCCGGGACTAGCGGGACGAATGAGCAGTTCTTC.

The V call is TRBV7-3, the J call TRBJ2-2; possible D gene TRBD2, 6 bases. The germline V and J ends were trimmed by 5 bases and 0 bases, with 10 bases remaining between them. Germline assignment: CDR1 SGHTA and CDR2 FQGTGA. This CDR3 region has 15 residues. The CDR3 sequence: CASSRSGANTGELFF. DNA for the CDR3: TGTGCCAGCAGCCGTAGCGGAGCGAACACCGGGGAGCTGTTTTTT.

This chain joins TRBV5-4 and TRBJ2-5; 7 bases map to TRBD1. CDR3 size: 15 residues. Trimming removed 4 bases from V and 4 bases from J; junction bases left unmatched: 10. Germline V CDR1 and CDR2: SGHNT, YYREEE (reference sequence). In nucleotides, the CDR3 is TGTGCCAGCAGCGCTTACAGGGGTCTGGGAGAGACCCAGTACTTC. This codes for CASSAYRGLGETQYF.

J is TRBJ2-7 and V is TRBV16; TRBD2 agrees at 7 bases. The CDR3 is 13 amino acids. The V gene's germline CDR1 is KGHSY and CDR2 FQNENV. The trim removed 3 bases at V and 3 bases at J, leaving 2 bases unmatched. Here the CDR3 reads CASSQGGIYEQYF. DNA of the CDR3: TGTGCCAGCAGCCAGGGAGGGATCTACGAGCAGTACTTC.

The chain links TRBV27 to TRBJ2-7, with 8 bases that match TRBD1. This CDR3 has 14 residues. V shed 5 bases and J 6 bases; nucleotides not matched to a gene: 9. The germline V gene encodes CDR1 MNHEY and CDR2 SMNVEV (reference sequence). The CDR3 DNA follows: TGTGCCAGCAGTCCCGAGGGACAGGTTGCCGAGCAGTACTTC. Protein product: CASSPEGQVAEQYF.

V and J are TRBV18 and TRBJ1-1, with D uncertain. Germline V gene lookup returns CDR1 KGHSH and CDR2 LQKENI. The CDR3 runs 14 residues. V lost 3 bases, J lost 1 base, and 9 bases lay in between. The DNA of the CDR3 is TGTGCCAGCTCACCGCCCGACAAGAACACTGAAGCTTTCTTT. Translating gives CASSPPDKNTEAFF.

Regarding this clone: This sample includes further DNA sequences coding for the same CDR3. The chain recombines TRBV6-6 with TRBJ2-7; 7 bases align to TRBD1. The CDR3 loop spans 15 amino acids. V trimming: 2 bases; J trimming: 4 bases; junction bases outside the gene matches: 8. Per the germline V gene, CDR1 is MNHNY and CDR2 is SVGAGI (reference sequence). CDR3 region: CASSYPPGQSYEQYF. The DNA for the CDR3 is TGTGCCAGCAGTTACCCTCCGGGACAGAGTTACGAGCAGTACTTC.

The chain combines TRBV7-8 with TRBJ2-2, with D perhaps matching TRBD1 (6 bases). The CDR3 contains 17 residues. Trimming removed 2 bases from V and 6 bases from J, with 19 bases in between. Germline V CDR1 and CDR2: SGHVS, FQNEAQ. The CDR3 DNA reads TGTGCCAGCAGCTTAAGGTCGGCAGGGGTTCTCGCCGGGGAGCTGTTTTTT. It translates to CASSLRSAGVLAGELFF.